Detailed here is one T cell receptor (beta chain). Its matching antigen is unknown. Sequencing used immunoSEQ multiplex PCR; TCRdb keeps in-frame clones, though not all of them. The sample consists of 75,000 to 85,000 clones, more than 85% of them appearing once. The CDR3 sequence is 13 residues long. The germline CDR1 and CDR2 sequences are LNHDA and SQIVND (reference sequence). With 7 bases removed from V and 2 bases from J, the gap between germline ends came to 9 bases. CD4+CD25+CD127- Tregs, CD4+CD25- non-Tregs, CD4 and CD8 cells were sorted. The data belong to a study of Tregs in tolerant kidney transplant recipients. Study details: Related graft donors supplied nonmyeloablative bone marrow transplants, and mixed chimerism was transient.

Findings of the study overall: Donor-specific Treg expansion exceeded global Treg expansion in tolerant patients, suggesting antigen drive.

The rearrangement uses TRBV19 and TRBJ1-3, with D unresolved. The clonotype originates from a human donor who received a combined kidney and bone marrow transplant. This specimen consisted of Tregs from blood, obtained before the transplant. The CDR3 DNA reads TGTGCCAGTAAGTGGCCAGCTGGAAACACCATATATTTT. It codes for CASKWPAGNTIYF. The full variable domain, with the rest looked up from reference TRBV19 and TRBJ1-3, is DGGITQSPKYLFRKEGQNVTLSCEQNLNHDAMYWYRQDPGQGLRLIYYSQIVNDFQKGDIAEGYSVSREKKESFPLTVTSAQKNPTAFYLCASKWPAGNTIYFGEGSWLTVV.